The rows below give T cell receptor beta chains drawn from one sample of a study of early stage breast cancer tumors. Method: immunoSEQ multiplex PCR; TCRdb's copy keeps in-frame clones and lacks some. The table records fewer than 90,000 clones, 65% to 80% of them present only once. Sequenced material: blood. Every receptor here comes from a person in their sixties or seventies with breast cancer. Both conserved end residues are trimmed from each CDR3.

J	V	CDR3
TRBJ2-5	TRBV5-6	ASSLVGLGETQY
TRBJ1-5	TRBV7-9	ASSLVLGTGNYSNQPQH
TRBJ2-7	TRBV15	ATSRNRGVVPYEQY
TRBJ2-5	TRBV6-5	ASSYSLRQGVETQY
TRBJ2-7	TRBV7-2	ASRTGLRNYEQY
TRBJ1-2	TRBV11-2	ASSAPRPGGYGYT
TRBJ1-1	TRBV29-1	SVPESLTGDTEAF
TRBJ2-1	TRBV11-2	ASSETGLAGGLGF
TRBJ2-2	TRBV28	ASSSWVTGELF
TRBJ2-5	TRBV4-1	ASSQENAETQY
TRBJ2-7	TRBV6-6	ASSTGQGASSYEQY
TRBJ2-3	TRBV29-1	SVADVAQY
TRBJ2-7	TRBV5-6	AGHFKGGEQY
TRBJ1-2	TRBV2	ASTSGGTGGYGYT
TRBJ2-1	TRBV28	ATDRGYNEQF
TRBJ1-3	TRBV30	AWSVVSGGNTIY
TRBJ2-7	TRBV5-4	ASSRGELAVYEQY
TRBJ1-1	TRBV18	ASSHDRGIEAF
TRBJ1-2	TRBV7-9	ASSRGNNYGYT
TRBJ1-1	TRBV5-1	ASSPLMRLDTEAF
TRBJ1-6	TRBV2	ASSDFPPRVGPESPLH
TRBJ2-2	TRBV28	ASSLGVRLKELF
TRBJ2-3	TRBV7-3	ASSLQGTDTQY
TRBJ1-4	TRBV5-1	ASSLGGRYNEKLF
TRBJ1-1	TRBV28	ASSVGQVNTEAF
TRBJ2-3	TRBV27	ASSSGGGQGTDTQY
TRBJ2-7	TRBV5-1	ASSWGGLQGNSYEQY
TRBJ2-7	TRBV19	ASSTLAGGYEQY
TRBJ1-3	TRBV28	ASGQNRAGNTIY
TRBJ2-1	TRBV5-1	ASSLASQGNEQF
TRBJ2-3	TRBV5-1	ASSDTDTQY
TRBJ2-3	TRBV9	ASSSVTGEGDTQY
TRBJ2-3	TRBV15	ATSRDSGDTQY
TRBJ1-5	TRBV19	ASSIPGGGNQPQH
TRBJ2-7	TRBV11-2	ASSHGGAAGVFSYEQY
TRBJ1-1	TRBV19	ASSPLLIRAEAF
TRBJ1-1	TRBV4-1	ASSQETGRNTEAF
TRBJ1-1	TRBV9	ASTPLGQGGTEAF
TRBJ2-3	TRBV9	ASSSWQETDTQY
TRBJ2-3	TRBV7-7	ASSPVQAGGQDTQY
TRBJ2-5	TRBV12-5	ASGGLSGIY
TRBJ2-1	TRBV5-1	ASSLDTNEQF
TRBJ1-1	TRBV9	ASSVGQGANTEAF
TRBJ2-1	TRBV20-1	SAREFDEQF
TRBJ2-1	TRBV5-1	ASRMGLAGGPGEEQF
TRBJ1-1	TRBV7-9	ASSLGTAEAF
TRBJ2-7	TRBV28	ASSYSFVSYEQY
TRBJ2-1	TRBV30	AWSGDYTQNNEQF
TRBJ1-2	TRBV27	ASRATGGGGGYT
TRBJ1-6	TRBV27	ASSAPGSNSPLH
TRBJ1-1	TRBV5-6	ASSLQAWNTEAF
TRBJ1-4	TRBV10-3	AISGGGNEKLF
TRBJ1-1	TRBV9	ASSLSGGPTEAF
TRBJ2-3	TRBV28	ASSSLDRADTQY
TRBJ1-5	TRBV2	ASAIDRTTAQPQH